Below, one T cell receptor (beta chain) is given with its context. Its matching antigen is unknown. The data are from a study of T cell responses to AZD1222 COVID-19 vaccine. In the study overall: Pooling was applied to second doses at about 4 or about 12 weeks. Regarding the study as a whole: Spike-specific TCR breadth and depth both grew after two AZD1222 doses. The donor group comprised mostly white British people and more females; the analysis possibly underestimated clonal diversity.

Measured with immunoSEQ multiplex PCR; TCRdb has only the in-frame clones, and not every one. The top ten hold 1.9% of the sample, which has about 180,000 clones, about 90% seen once. The sample was peripheral blood, taken on day 0 of AZD1222 vaccination. This TCR derives from an adult in good health.

Here the CDR3 reads CASSLSPRTTDTQYF. CDR3 coding DNA: TGTGCCAGCAGCCTCTCCCCCCGCACCACAGATACGCAGTATTTT. J is TRBJ2-3 and V is TRBV3-1 (or the pseudogene TRBV3-2), with no clear D. CDR1 and CDR2 from the germline V gene are LGHDT and YNNKEL (reference sequence). The CDR3 spans 15 residues. Trimming took 4 bases from V and 2 from J, leaving 13 bases between them.